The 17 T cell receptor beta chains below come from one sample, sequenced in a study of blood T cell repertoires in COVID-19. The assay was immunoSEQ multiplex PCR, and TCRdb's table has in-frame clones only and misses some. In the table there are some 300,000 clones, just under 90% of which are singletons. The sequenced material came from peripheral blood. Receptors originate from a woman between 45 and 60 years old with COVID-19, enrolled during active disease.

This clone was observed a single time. The CDR3: CASSLSEAAEQYF. The CDR3 bases are TGTGCCAGCAGCTTGTCCGAAGCGGCCGAGCAGTACTTC. V usage is TRBV5-6 and J usage is TRBJ2-7, with D perhaps TRBD2 (5 bases). V gave up 1 base and J gave up 6 bases, with 11 bases separating them. The germline gives CDR1 SGHDT, CDR2 YYEEEE. The length of the CDR3 is 13 residues. The entire variable domain, with the rest obtained from reference TRBV5-6 and TRBJ2-7, is as follows: DAGVTQSPTHLIKTRGQQVTLRCSPKSGHDTVSWYQQALGQGPQFIFQYYEEEERQRGNFPDRFSGHQFPNYSSELNVNALLLGDSALYLCASSLSEAAEQYFGPGTRLTVT.

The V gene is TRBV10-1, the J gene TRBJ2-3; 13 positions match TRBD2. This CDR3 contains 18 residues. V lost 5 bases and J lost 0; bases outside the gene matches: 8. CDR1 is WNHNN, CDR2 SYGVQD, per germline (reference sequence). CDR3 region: CASSIPGTSGASTDTQYF. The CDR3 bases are TGCGCCAGCAGTATTCCCGGGACTAGCGGGGCAAGCACAGATACGCAGTATTTT.

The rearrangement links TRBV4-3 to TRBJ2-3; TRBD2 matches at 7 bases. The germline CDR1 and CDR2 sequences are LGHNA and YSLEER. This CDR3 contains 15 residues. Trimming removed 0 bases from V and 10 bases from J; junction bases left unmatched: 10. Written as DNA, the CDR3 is TGCGCCAGCAGCCAAGATCAACGTGGGGGGGTCCCGCAGTATTTT. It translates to CASSQDQRGGVPQYF.

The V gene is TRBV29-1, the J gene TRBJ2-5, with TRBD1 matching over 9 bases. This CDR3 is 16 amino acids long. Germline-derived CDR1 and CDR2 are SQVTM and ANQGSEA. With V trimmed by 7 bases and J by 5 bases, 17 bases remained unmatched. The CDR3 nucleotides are TGCAGCGCAATAATCGGACAGGGGCTTAACAGGGAGACCCAGTACTTC. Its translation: CSAIIGQGLNRETQYF.

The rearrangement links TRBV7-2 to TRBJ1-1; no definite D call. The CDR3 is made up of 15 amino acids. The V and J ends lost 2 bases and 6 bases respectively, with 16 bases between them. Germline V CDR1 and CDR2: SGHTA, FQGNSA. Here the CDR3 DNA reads TGTGCCAGCAGCTTAACCGGGATACCGGTCGCTGAAGCTTTCTTT. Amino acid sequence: CASSLTGIPVAEAFF. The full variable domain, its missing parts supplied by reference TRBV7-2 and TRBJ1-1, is GAGVSQSPSNKVTEKGKDVELRCDPISGHTALYWYRQSLGQGLEFLIYFQGNSAPDKSGLPSDRFSAERTGGSVSTLTIQRTQQEDSAVYLCASSLTGIPVAEAFFGQGTRLTVV.

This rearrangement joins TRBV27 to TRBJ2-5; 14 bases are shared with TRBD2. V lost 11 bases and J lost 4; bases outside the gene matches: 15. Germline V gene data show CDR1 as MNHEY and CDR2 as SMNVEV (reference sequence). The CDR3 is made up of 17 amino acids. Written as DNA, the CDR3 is TGTGCCTCACGACGCAGGGGACTAGCGGGAGTCATAGAGACCCAGTACTTC. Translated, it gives CASRRRGLAGVIETQYF.

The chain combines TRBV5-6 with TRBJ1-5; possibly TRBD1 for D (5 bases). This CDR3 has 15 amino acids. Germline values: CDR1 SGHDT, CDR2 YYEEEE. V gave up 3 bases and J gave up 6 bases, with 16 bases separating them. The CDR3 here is CASSSTGFSGQPQHF. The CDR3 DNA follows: TGTGCCAGCAGCTCAACAGGCTTTTCGGGTCAGCCCCAGCATTTT. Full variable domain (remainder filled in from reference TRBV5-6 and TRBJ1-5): DAGVTQSPTHLIKTRGQQVTLRCSPKSGHDTVSWYQQALGQGPQFIFQYYEEEERQRGNFPDRFSGHQFPNYSSELNVNALLLGDSALYLCASSSTGFSGQPQHFGDGTRLSIL.

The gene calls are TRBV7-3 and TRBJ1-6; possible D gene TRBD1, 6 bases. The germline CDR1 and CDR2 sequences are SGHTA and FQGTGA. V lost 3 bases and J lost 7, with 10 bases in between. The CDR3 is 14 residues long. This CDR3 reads CASSFERGNSPLHF. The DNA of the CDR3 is TGTGCCAGCAGCTTTGAGAGGGGGAATTCACCCCTCCACTTT. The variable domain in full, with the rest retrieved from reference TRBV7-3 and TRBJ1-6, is GAGVSQTPSNKVTEKGKYVELRCDPISGHTALYWYRQSLGQGPEFLIYFQGTGAADDSGLPNDRFFAVRPEGSVSTLKIQRTERGDSAVYLCASSFERGNSPLHFGNGTRLTVT.

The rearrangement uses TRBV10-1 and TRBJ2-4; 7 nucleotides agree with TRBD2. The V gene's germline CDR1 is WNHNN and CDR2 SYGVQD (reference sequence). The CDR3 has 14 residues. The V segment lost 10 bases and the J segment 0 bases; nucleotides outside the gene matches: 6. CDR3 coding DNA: TGCGCCAACATAGCGGGCGTAGCCAAAAACATTCAGTACTTC. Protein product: CANIAGVAKNIQYF.

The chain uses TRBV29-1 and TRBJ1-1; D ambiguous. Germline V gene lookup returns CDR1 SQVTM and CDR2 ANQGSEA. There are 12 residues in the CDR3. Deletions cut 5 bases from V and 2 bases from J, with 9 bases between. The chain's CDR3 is CSVRPSNTEAFF. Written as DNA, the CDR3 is TGCAGCGTTCGGCCTAGTAACACTGAAGCTTTCTTT.

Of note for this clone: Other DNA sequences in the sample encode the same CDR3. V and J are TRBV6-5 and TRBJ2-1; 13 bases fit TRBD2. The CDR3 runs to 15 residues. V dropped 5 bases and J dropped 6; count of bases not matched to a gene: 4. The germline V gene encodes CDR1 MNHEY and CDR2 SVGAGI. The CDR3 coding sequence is TGTGCCAGCAGTAAACTAGCGGGAGGGCCCAATGAGCAGTTCTTC. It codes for CASSKLAGGPNEQFF.

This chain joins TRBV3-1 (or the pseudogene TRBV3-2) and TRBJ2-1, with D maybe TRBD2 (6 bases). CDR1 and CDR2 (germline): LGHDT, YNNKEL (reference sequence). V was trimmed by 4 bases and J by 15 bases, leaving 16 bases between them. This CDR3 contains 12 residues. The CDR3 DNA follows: TGTGCCAGCAGCCGGACTGCGGGAACCAGGTTCTTC. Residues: CASSRTAGTRFF.

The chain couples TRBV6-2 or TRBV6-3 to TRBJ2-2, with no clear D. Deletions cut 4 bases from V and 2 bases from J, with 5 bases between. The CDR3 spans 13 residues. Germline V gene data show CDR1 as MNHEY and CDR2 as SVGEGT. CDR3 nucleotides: TGTGCCAGCAGTTTCGGTAACACCGGGGAGCTGTTTTTT. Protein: CASSFGNTGELFF.

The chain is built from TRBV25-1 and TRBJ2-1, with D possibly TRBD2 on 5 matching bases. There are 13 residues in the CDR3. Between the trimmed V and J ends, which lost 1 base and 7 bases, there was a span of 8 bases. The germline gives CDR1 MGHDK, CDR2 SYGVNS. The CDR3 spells CASSELGGNEQFF. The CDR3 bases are TGTGCCAGCAGTGAATTGGGCGGGAATGAGCAGTTCTTC.

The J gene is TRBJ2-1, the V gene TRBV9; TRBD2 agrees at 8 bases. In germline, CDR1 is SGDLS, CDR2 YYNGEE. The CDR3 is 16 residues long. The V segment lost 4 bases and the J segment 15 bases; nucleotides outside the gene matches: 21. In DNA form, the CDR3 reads TGTGCCAGCAGCCCACCCGGGACTAGTGTTAATTTTTTCTGGTTCTTC. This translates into CASSPPGTSVNFFWFF.

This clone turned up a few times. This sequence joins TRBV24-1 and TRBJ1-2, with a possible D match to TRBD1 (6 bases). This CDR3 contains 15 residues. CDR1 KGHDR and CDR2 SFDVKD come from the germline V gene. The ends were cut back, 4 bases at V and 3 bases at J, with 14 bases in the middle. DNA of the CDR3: TGTGCCACCAGTGACTCCAGGACAGCGGACTATGGCTACACCTTC. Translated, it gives CATSDSRTADYGYTF.

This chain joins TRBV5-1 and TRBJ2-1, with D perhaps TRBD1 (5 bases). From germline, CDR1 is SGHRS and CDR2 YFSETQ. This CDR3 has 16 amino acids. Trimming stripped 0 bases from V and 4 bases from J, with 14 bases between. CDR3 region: CASSLALGVVYNEQFF. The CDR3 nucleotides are TGCGCCAGCAGCTTGGCCCTAGGGGTGGTATACAATGAGCAGTTCTTC.